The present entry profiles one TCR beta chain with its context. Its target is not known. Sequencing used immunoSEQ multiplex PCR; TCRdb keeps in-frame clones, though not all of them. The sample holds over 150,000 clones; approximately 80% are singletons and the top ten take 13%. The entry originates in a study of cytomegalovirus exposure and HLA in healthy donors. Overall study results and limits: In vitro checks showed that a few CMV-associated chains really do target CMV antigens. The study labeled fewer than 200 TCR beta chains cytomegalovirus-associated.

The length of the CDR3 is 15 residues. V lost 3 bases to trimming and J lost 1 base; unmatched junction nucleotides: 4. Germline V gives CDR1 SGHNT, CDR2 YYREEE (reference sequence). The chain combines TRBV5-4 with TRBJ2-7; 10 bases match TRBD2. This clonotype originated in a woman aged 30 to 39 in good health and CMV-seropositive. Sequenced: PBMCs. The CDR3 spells CASSSLAGASYEQYF. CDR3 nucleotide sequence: TGTGCCAGCAGCTCCCTAGCGGGAGCGTCCTACGAGCAGTACTTC.